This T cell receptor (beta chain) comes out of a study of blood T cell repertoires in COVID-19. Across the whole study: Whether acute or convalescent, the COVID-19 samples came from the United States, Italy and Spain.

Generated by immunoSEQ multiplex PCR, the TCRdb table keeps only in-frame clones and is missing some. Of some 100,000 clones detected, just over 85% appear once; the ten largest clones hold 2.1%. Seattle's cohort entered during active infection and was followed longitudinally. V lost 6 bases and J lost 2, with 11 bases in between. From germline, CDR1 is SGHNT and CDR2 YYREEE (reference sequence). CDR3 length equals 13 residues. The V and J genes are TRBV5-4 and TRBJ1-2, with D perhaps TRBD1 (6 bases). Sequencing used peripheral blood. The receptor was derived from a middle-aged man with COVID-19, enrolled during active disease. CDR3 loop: CASTVDRNYGYTF. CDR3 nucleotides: TGTGCCAGCACCGTGGACAGAAACTATGGCTACACCTTC.